These 32 T cell receptor beta chains share one sample of origin, sequenced in a study of OX40 agonist ivuxolimab in advanced cancers. This table comes from immunoSEQ multiplex PCR, and its TCRdb copy is limited to in-frame clones, with some not included. Of roughly 100,000 clones in the sample, under 85% were seen once. This sample comprised CD4+ or CD8+ T cells sorted from blood, obtained in a trial of the OX40 agonist ivuxolimab. These receptors were obtained from an adult with an advanced solid tumor such as melanoma, head and neck, liver or kidney cancer.

V gene TRBV9 combines with J gene TRBJ2-2; D not certain. CDR1 is SGDLS, CDR2 YYNGEE, per germline. CDR3 size: 14 residues. The V gene lost 1 base and the J gene lost 2 bases, with 6 bases spanning the gap. The CDR3 region has the DNA TGTGCCAGCAGCGTATTTACCAACACCGGGGAGCTGTTTTTT. Its translation: CASSVFTNTGELFF.

The genes are TRBV5-6 and TRBJ1-5; no definite D call. V lost 0 bases, J lost 8 bases, and 9 bases lay in between. This CDR3 contains 13 residues. Germline values: CDR1 SGHDT, CDR2 YYEEEE. The CDR3 reads CASSLGRPEPQHF. CDR3 DNA: TGTGCCAGCAGCTTGGGACGTCCCGAGCCCCAGCATTTT.

This clone has just one count. The chain combines TRBV10-3 with TRBJ1-1, with unresolved D. In germline, CDR1 is ENHRY, CDR2 SYGVKD. V lost 2 bases and J lost 1, with 8 bases in between. This CDR3 spans 14 amino acids. The CDR3 nucleotides are TGTGCCATCAGTGAGCGGCAGGAGAACACTGAAGCTTTCTTT. Its translation is CAISERQENTEAFF.

The chain uses TRBV5-5 and TRBJ2-7; the D is unclear. Trimming took off 5 bases at V and 4 bases at J, with 16 bases between the two ends. Germline values: CDR1 SGHKS, CDR2 YYEKEE (reference sequence). The CDR3 has 14 residues. The CDR3 coding sequence is TGTGCCAGCAGGCACTATGGGGAAATTTACGAGCAGTACTTC. Translating gives CASRHYGEIYEQYF.

This sequence joins TRBV10-2 and TRBJ2-7; 11 bases align to TRBD2. Germline CDR1 reads WSHSY; CDR2 reads SAAADI. Trimming cost V 5 bases and J 3 bases; bases outside gene matches: 3. This CDR3 comprises 14 residues. DNA for the CDR3: TGCGCCAGCAGTTTAGGACTAGCGGGCTACGAGCAGTACTTC. Protein sequence: CASSLGLAGYEQYF.

The chain combines TRBV7-8 with TRBJ2-7; D ambiguous. Trimming took off 2 bases at V and 6 bases at J, with 14 bases between the two ends. This CDR3 comprises 14 residues. Germline V gene lookup returns CDR1 SGHVS and CDR2 FQNEAQ. CDR3 amino acids: CASSLRPATAEQYF. CDR3 nucleotide sequence: TGTGCCAGCAGCTTACGACCGGCTACGGCCGAGCAGTACTTC.

The rearrangement links TRBV11-1 to TRBJ2-3, with D tentatively TRBD1 (7 bases). Germline V gene data show CDR1 as SGHAT and CDR2 as FQDESV (reference sequence). V lost 1 base, J lost 2 bases, and 13 bases lay in between. CDR3 size: 16 residues. This CDR3 reads CASSLEGGGLTDTQYF. The CDR3 DNA sequence: TGTGCCAGCAGCTTAGAAGGAGGGGGCCTCACAGATACGCAGTATTTT.

The V gene is TRBV19, the J gene TRBJ2-3, with TRBD2 matching 8 bases. V was clipped by 0 bases and J by 4 bases; unmatched bases: 3. CDR1 is LNHDA, CDR2 SQIVND, per germline (reference sequence). CDR3 size: 15 residues. The CDR3 region has the DNA TGTGCCAGTAGTATAGAAGCGGGGGTCCCAGATACGCAGTATTTT. It yields the protein CASSIEAGVPDTQYF.

The CDR3 region is CASSQEKTGASKETQYF. The CDR3 coding sequence is TGTGCCAGCAGCCAAGAAAAGACGGGAGCGTCCAAAGAGACCCAGTACTTC. This sequence joins TRBV4-2 and TRBJ2-5; a weak D match, TRBD2 (6 bases). Germline loops: CDR1 LGHNA, CDR2 YNFKEQ. This CDR3 has 17 amino acids. Between the trimmed V and J ends, which lost 0 bases and 3 bases, there was a span of 17 bases.

This chain connects TRBV27 to TRBJ2-1; 8 bases line up with TRBD2. The CDR3 consists of 17 residues. V gave up 3 bases and J gave up 3 bases; unmatched junction bases: 10. CDR1 and CDR2 from the germline V gene are MNHEY and SMNVEV (reference sequence). CDR3 sequence: CASSLAFSGTSYNEQFF. The CDR3 coding sequence is TGTGCCAGCAGTTTGGCGTTTTCGGGGACTAGCTACAATGAGCAGTTCTTC.

The rearrangement links TRBV10-3 to TRBJ2-7; 7 positions match TRBD1. V lost 3 bases to trimming and J lost 1 base; unmatched junction nucleotides: 3. The CDR3 spans 14 residues. Looked up from germline, CDR1 is ENHRY and CDR2 is SYGVKD. The CDR3: CAISEWGQSYEQYF. The CDR3 region has the DNA TGTGCCATCAGTGAATGGGGACAGTCCTACGAGCAGTACTTC.

The chain links TRBV6-1 to TRBJ2-7; TRBD1 matches 8 bases. The junction had 0 bases not matched to a gene; V was cut back by 4 bases and J by 4 bases. CDR1 is MNHNS, CDR2 SASEGT, per germline. The CDR3 is 12 residues long. The CDR3 bases are TGTGCCAGCAGTGGACAGGGGTACGAGCAGTACTTC. Translation: CASSGQGYEQYF.

Only a few counts were recorded for this clone. V and J are TRBV7-9 and TRBJ2-1; 9 nucleotides match TRBD2. V trimming: 3 bases; J trimming: 8 bases; junction bases outside the gene matches: 11. This CDR3 contains 16 residues. Germline CDR1 is SEHNR and CDR2 is FQNEAQ (reference sequence). The CDR3 nucleotides read TGTGCCAGCAGCTTGGTGACGCGGGGGGGCTGGGATGAGCAGTTCTTC. This codes for CASSLVTRGGWDEQFF.

This clone occurred a few times. The V and J genes are TRBV6-6 and TRBJ1-2; 7 nucleotides line up with TRBD1. Per the germline V gene, CDR1 is MNHNY and CDR2 is SVGAGI (reference sequence). This CDR3 is built from 13 residues. The V and J ends lost 6 bases and 4 bases, in that order; junction bases with no gene match: 5. The CDR3 sequence is CASSPTGSYGYTF. CDR3 bases: TGTGCCAGCAGCCCGACAGGGTCCTATGGCTACACCTTC.

The chain has TRBV6-5 and TRBJ1-1; weak D call: TRBD1 (6 bases). Looked up from germline, CDR1 is MNHEY and CDR2 is SVGAGI. The V and J ends lost 4 bases and 1 base respectively, with 10 bases between them. This CDR3 comprises 14 residues. The CDR3 is CASSWGATNTEAFF. CDR3 in DNA: TGTGCCAGCAGTTGGGGGGCTACGAACACTGAAGCTTTCTTT.

CDR3 region: CATSRGGGGYTF. CDR3 DNA sequence: TGTGCCACCAGCAGAGGGGGAGGTGGCTACACCTTC. The chain combines TRBV15 with TRBJ1-2; D remains unclear. With 1 base removed from V and 7 bases from J, the gap between germline ends came to 7 bases. Germline V CDR1 and CDR2: LNHNV, YYDKDF (reference sequence). The CDR3 is 12 residues long.

The chain joins TRBV5-8 to TRBJ1-5; D is unresolved. Trimming removed 0 bases from V and 0 bases from J, with 7 bases in between. The V gene's germline CDR1 is SGHTS and CDR2 YDEGEE. The CDR3 sequence is 15 residues long. In DNA, the CDR3 is TGTGCCAGCAGCTTGGGGCAGGCTAGCAATCAGCCCCAGCATTTT. This gives the protein CASSLGQASNQPQHF.

The chain links TRBV5-6 to TRBJ1-1; perhaps TRBD1 as D (6 bases). Germline V gene data show CDR1 as SGHDT and CDR2 as YYEEEE. V lost 1 base and J 6 bases, leaving 13 bases between the germline ends. This CDR3 comprises 14 residues. The CDR3 reads CASSLPGEVAEAFF. The CDR3 DNA is TGTGCCAGCAGCTTGCCAGGGGAGGTCGCTGAAGCTTTCTTT. The full variable domain, its missing parts supplied by reference TRBV5-6 and TRBJ1-1, is DAGVTQSPTHLIKTRGQQVTLRCSPKSGHDTVSWYQQALGQGPQFIFQYYEEEERQRGNFPDRFSGHQFPNYSSELNVNALLLGDSALYLCASSLPGEVAEAFFGQGTRLTVV.

V and J are TRBV18 and TRBJ1-4; the D is unclear. Germline CDR1 reads KGHSH; CDR2 reads LQKENI. The CDR3 consists of 14 residues. With 2 bases removed from V and 7 bases from J, the gap between germline ends came to 11 bases. CDR3 nucleotides: TGTGCCAGCTCACCAAACAGTCTCGGTGAAAAACTGTTTTTT. Translation gives CASSPNSLGEKLFF.

This clone was detected only a few times. This chain connects TRBV7-9 to TRBJ2-5, with D perhaps TRBD1 (8 bases). The ends were cut back, 5 bases at V and 5 bases at J, with 21 bases in the middle. The CDR3 contains 16 residues. Germline V gene sequence: CDR1 SEHNR, CDR2 FQNEAQ (reference sequence). CDR3 protein: CASSHGQGGLLETQYF. The CDR3 DNA sequence: TGTGCCAGCAGCCACGGACAGGGAGGGTTGTTGGAGACCCAGTACTTC.

The chain carries TRBV5-6 and TRBJ1-5, with D unresolved. Germline lookup yields CDR1 SGHDT and CDR2 YYEEEE. CDR3 length equals 14 residues. Trimming pared 4 bases from V and 1 base from J, leaving 9 bases between. As DNA, the CDR3 is TGTGCCAGCAGCCAAGGGTCGAGCAATCAGCCCCAGCATTTT. Its protein product is CASSQGSSNQPQHF.

The gene calls are TRBV7-8 and TRBJ2-6; TRBD2 agrees at 12 bases. The trim removed 5 bases at V and 0 bases at J, leaving 8 bases unmatched. This CDR3 has 19 residues. Germline CDR1 reads SGHVS; CDR2 reads FQNEAQ. The CDR3 reads CASSTRLAGEISGANVLTF. Here the CDR3 DNA reads TGTGCCAGCAGCACGCGACTAGCGGGGGAAATCTCTGGGGCCAACGTCCTGACTTTC.

The chain has TRBV19 and TRBJ2-1, with D perhaps TRBD1 or TRBD2 (5 bases each). There are 12 residues in the CDR3. Germline values: CDR1 LNHDA, CDR2 SQIVND (reference sequence). Deletions cut 6 bases from V and 7 bases from J, with 10 bases between. The CDR3 DNA follows: TGTGCCAGTAGATCGGGACGTAATGAGCAGTTCTTC. It yields the protein CASRSGRNEQFF.

This chain connects TRBV7-6 to TRBJ1-1, with no clear D. Germline V gives CDR1 SGHVS, CDR2 FNYEAQ. V was cut by 1 base and J by 4 bases, with 4 bases left in between. CDR3 length: 12 amino acids. CDR3 protein: CASSLVATEAFF. In nucleotides, the CDR3 is TGTGCCAGCAGCTTAGTCGCCACTGAAGCTTTCTTT.

In DNA form, the CDR3 reads TGTGCCAGCAGCTTCCGACTAGATGAGCAGTTCTTC. This encodes CASSFRLDEQFF. The chain links TRBV7-9 to TRBJ2-1, with D perhaps matching TRBD2 (6 bases). The CDR3 contains 12 residues. Trimming cost V 3 bases and J 8 bases, with 8 bases left between them. Germline V CDR1 and CDR2: SEHNR, FQNEAQ (reference sequence).

The V and J genes are TRBV27 and TRBJ2-7; D gene unclear. This CDR3 comprises 13 residues. Trimming removed 1 base from V and 5 bases from J, with 9 bases in between. Per germline, CDR1 MNHEY and CDR2 SMNVEV (reference sequence). CDR3 amino acids: CASSLFPVHEQYF. The DNA for the CDR3 is TGTGCCAGCAGTTTATTCCCAGTTCACGAGCAGTACTTC.

The chain couples TRBV2 to TRBJ2-1, with D possibly being TRBD2 (5 bases). The CDR3 has 15 amino acids. The germline V and J ends were trimmed by 3 bases and 0 bases, with 9 bases remaining between them. Looked up from germline, CDR1 is SNHLY and CDR2 is FYNNEI. CDR3 protein: CASSDSAGSYNEQFF. CDR3 coding DNA: TGTGCCAGCAGTGATTCGGCGGGCTCCTACAATGAGCAGTTCTTC.

The chain joins TRBV7-2 to TRBJ2-1; 7 nucleotides agree with TRBD2. V lost 3 bases, J lost 7 bases, and 9 bases stayed unmatched. Germline CDR1 reads SGHTA; CDR2 reads FQGNSA. CDR3 length: 15 residues. The CDR3 DNA reads TGTGCCAGCAGCTTCCAACTAGCGCTCGGTAATGAGCAGTTCTTC. Its translation: CASSFQLALGNEQFF.

The V gene is TRBV7-3, the J gene TRBJ1-4; D perhaps matches TRBD1 (6 bases). The V end lost 1 base, the J end lost 4 bases, and 16 bases lay between the germline ends. This CDR3 contains 17 residues. Germline lookup yields CDR1 SGHTA and CDR2 FQGTGA. CDR3 sequence: CASSLKFGGRGNEKLFF. The DNA of the CDR3 is TGTGCCAGCAGCTTAAAGTTTGGGGGCAGGGGTAATGAAAAACTGTTTTTT.

This clone was recorded only once. The chain uses TRBV6-5 and TRBJ1-1; 9 bases align to TRBD1. Unmatched junction bases numbered 2, after V lost 5 bases and J lost 4 bases. Germline assignment: CDR1 MNHEY and CDR2 SVGAGI. The CDR3 runs to 13 residues. The CDR3 reads CASSATGGTEAFF. The CDR3 nucleotides read TGTGCCAGCAGTGCGACAGGGGGCACTGAAGCTTTCTTT.

This clone occurred a few times. The gene calls are TRBV27 and TRBJ2-7; TRBD2 matches at 16 bases. The V segment lost 0 bases and the J segment 7 bases; nucleotides outside the gene matches: 6. CDR3 length equals 17 residues. The germline V gene has CDR1 MNHEY and CDR2 SMNVEV (reference sequence). CDR3 nucleotides: TGTGCCAGCAGTTTATCGGGGACTAGCGGGAGGGTAGGAGAGCAGTACTTC. Translated, it gives CASSLSGTSGRVGEQYF.

A single count supports this clone. The chain joins TRBV27 to TRBJ2-1, with 7 bases fitting TRBD1. V gave up 4 bases and J gave up 4 bases; unmatched junction bases: 4. CDR1 is MNHEY, CDR2 SMNVEV, per germline (reference sequence). CDR3 length: 14 amino acids. CDR3 bases: TGTGCCAGCAGTTGGGCAGGGGGTTACAATGAGCAGTTCTTC. Residues: CASSWAGGYNEQFF.